Shown below are 22 T cell receptor beta chains from a single sample sequenced in a study of T cells after posttransplantation cyclophosphamide. Busulfan-fludarabine conditioning, marrow transplant, and cyclophosphamide on days +3 and +4 were administered. Clones were sequenced by immunoSEQ multiplex PCR, and TCRdb holds only the in-frame ones, with some missing. This repertoire lists approximately 8,000 clones without singletons; less than 7% sits in the top ten. The sample in question was PBMCs, obtained after allogeneic stem cell transplant with posttransplant cyclophosphamide. These receptors all stem from a male patient aged 18-29 years who received an allogeneic stem cell transplant from an unrelated donor, was CMV-positive, and had acute and chronic GVHD. T cells may partly derive from the graft donor.

There are many counts of this clone. In nucleotides, the CDR3 is TGTGCCAGCAGAACCCCCCCTAGCGGGGGGCAAGAGACCCAGTACTTC. It yields the protein CASRTPPSGGQETQYF. The chain combines TRBV6-6 with TRBJ2-5, with TRBD2 matching over 11 bases. V shed 6 bases and J 2 bases; nucleotides not matched to a gene: 8. This CDR3 contains 16 residues. The germline V gene has CDR1 MNHNY and CDR2 SVGAGI (reference sequence).

This clone was observed many times. V is TRBV7-2 and J is TRBJ2-5, with TRBD2 matching over 11 bases. Germline V gene sequence: CDR1 SGHTA, CDR2 FQGNSA. The CDR3 has 16 residues. The V gene end was trimmed by 0 bases and the J gene end by 4 bases; junction bases not matched to a gene: 4. CDR3 bases: TGTGCCAGCAGCTTAGCTGCTAGCGGGGGGTTAGAGACCCAGTACTTC. This encodes CASSLAASGGLETQYF.

This clone was seen ten or more times. The rearrangement uses TRBV4-2 and TRBJ2-3; D is possibly TRBD1 (5 bases). The CDR3 has 12 residues. Per germline, CDR1 LGHNA and CDR2 YNFKEQ. V was trimmed by 4 bases and J by 5 bases, leaving 7 bases between them. CDR3 nucleotide sequence: TGTGCCAGCAGCCCCGACAGAGATACGCAGTATTTT. This translates into CASSPDRDTQYF.

At least ten counts were recorded for this clone. This chain uses TRBV7-2 with TRBJ1-2; D is unclear. CDR3 length: 13 amino acids. V gave up 4 bases and J gave up 5 bases, with 11 bases separating them. Germline CDR1 SGHTA, CDR2 FQGNSA. The CDR3 DNA sequence: TGTGCCAGCAGCTCGACAACCACGTATGGCTACACCTTC. This gives the protein CASSSTTTYGYTF.

This clone is termed medium-sized (0.01 to 0.1%). The V call is TRBV19, the J call TRBJ2-2, with D maybe TRBD1 (6 bases). The CDR3 spans 15 residues. Germline lookup yields CDR1 LNHDA and CDR2 SQIVND (reference sequence). V dropped 6 bases and J dropped 5 bases, with 16 bases sitting between them. The CDR3 DNA reads TGTGCCAGTAGCCCCCTTCCAGGGGCGACCGGGGAGCTGTTTTTT. The encoded protein is CASSPLPGATGELFF.

This clone was observed a handful of times. The rearrangement uses TRBV6-6 and TRBJ2-2; 7 bases agree with TRBD2. CDR1 is MNHNY and CDR2 is SVGAGI in the germline V gene (reference sequence). Germline trimming cut 6 bases from V and 3 bases from J; bases unmatched to any gene: 4. The CDR3 runs 14 residues. CDR3 nucleotides: TGTGCCAGCAGAAGCGGGGTGTACACCGGGGAGCTGTTTTTT. Translation gives CASRSGVYTGELFF.

This clone was detected ten times or more. The rearrangement joins TRBV7-8 to TRBJ2-2; TRBD2 matches 7 bases. The CDR3 is 16 residues long. Germline CDR1 reads SGHVS; CDR2 reads FQNEAQ. The V gene end was trimmed by 7 bases and the J gene end by 4 bases; junction bases not matched to a gene: 12. In DNA, the CDR3 is TGTGCCAGCACCCCCCGGGCGGGGGTGCTCACCGGGGAGCTGTTTTTT. It codes for CASTPRAGVLTGELFF.

The chain employs TRBV30 and TRBJ1-2; 9 bases are a match to TRBD1. Germline assignment: CDR1 GTSNPN and CDR2 SVGIG (reference sequence). J lost 2 bases, V lost 5 bases, and 6 bases had no gene match. The CDR3 runs 14 residues. CDR3 loop: CAWDPGTGNYGYTF. CDR3 sequence (DNA): TGTGCCTGGGACCCAGGGACAGGGAACTATGGCTACACCTTC.

This clone has at least ten counts. This rearrangement joins TRBV5-1 to TRBJ1-6; D unclear. The V gene lost 5 bases and the J gene lost 14 bases, with 14 bases spanning the gap. CDR1 and CDR2 from the germline V gene are SGHRS and YFSETQ. The CDR3 length is 12 residues. CDR3 loop: CASRQEGTALHF. CDR3 sequence (DNA): TGCGCCAGCAGGCAGGAGGGTACGGCCCTCCACTTT.

In regard to this clone: A read error is possible here, since a much larger clone lies one base away. The V and J genes are TRBV19 and TRBJ2-2; a possible D gene is TRBD1 (5 bases). The germline V gene encodes CDR1 LNHDA and CDR2 SQIVND (reference sequence). This CDR3 contains 13 residues. The CDR3 is CVSSGRATGELFF. As DNA, the CDR3 is TGTGTCAGTAGTGGCAGGGCGACCGGGGAGCTGTTTTTT.

This clone was picked up a small number of times. The rearrangement links TRBV13 to TRBJ2-3, with 10 bases that match TRBD1. After removal of 5 bases from V and 6 bases from J, the junction contained 8 bases not matched to a gene. The germline gives CDR1 PRHDT, CDR2 FYEKMQ (reference sequence). The CDR3 loop spans 15 amino acids. The CDR3 sequence: CASSVNPGQGDTQYF. CDR3 DNA sequence: TGTGCCAGCAGCGTAAACCCGGGACAGGGGGATACGCAGTATTTT.

This clone was recorded at least ten times. The rearrangement links TRBV11-3 to TRBJ2-2, with 8 bases identical to TRBD1. Looked up from germline, CDR1 is SGHNT and CDR2 is YENEEA. V shed 5 bases and J 9 bases; nucleotides not matched to a gene: 5. The CDR3 loop spans 13 amino acids. CDR3 sequence: CASSPGQGWELFF. CDR3 coding DNA: TGTGCCAGCAGCCCCGGACAGGGCTGGGAGCTGTTTTTT.

This clone was counted many times. The chain has TRBV6-1 and TRBJ1-6, with unresolved D. There are 15 residues in the CDR3. Germline CDR1 reads MNHNS; CDR2 reads SASEGT. Trimming left V 4 bases short and J 6 bases short, with 13 bases between. CDR3 loop: CASSVRETGNSPLHF. The CDR3 region has the DNA TGTGCCAGCAGTGTTAGGGAGACGGGTAATTCACCCCTCCACTTT.

By frequency in the sample, this clone is medium-sized. The genes are TRBV19 and TRBJ2-4, with TRBD1 as a possible D gene (6 bases). Germline V gene sequence: CDR1 LNHDA, CDR2 SQIVND (reference sequence). V shed 6 bases and J shed 7 bases, with 16 bases lying between them. The CDR3 length is 14 residues. CDR3 sequence (DNA): TGTGCCAGTAGAACCCTACAGGGTTCGAACATTCAGTACTTC. As protein: CASRTLQGSNIQYF.

This clone showed up many times. CDR3 DNA: TGCAGCGTTGATCCACAGGGGCACTATGGCTACACCTTC. Its translation: CSVDPQGHYGYTF. V gene TRBV29-1 combines with J gene TRBJ1-2; 7 nucleotides line up with TRBD1. The ends lost 3 bases at V and 3 bases at J; junction bases unmatched: 4. From germline, CDR1 is SQVTM and CDR2 ANQGSEA. CDR3 size: 13 residues.

This clone is medium-sized in the sample. V is TRBV28 and J is TRBJ1-1; 9 nucleotides line up with TRBD1. V shed 5 bases, J shed 0 bases, and the junction held 7 bases outside the gene matches. This CDR3 region has 16 residues. Germline loops: CDR1 MDHEN, CDR2 SYDVKM. In DNA form, the CDR3 reads TGTGCCAGCAGTCTGCGGACAGGGGACTTGAACACTGAAGCTTTCTTT. Protein: CASSLRTGDLNTEAFF.

The chain recombines TRBV5-4 with TRBJ2-5; 10 positions match TRBD2. The CDR3 runs to 15 residues. V gave up 1 base and J gave up 1 base; unmatched junction bases: 1. Per the germline V gene, CDR1 is SGHNT and CDR2 is YYREEE (reference sequence). The CDR3 loop reads CASSLLAGVQETQYF. In nucleotides, the CDR3 is TGTGCCAGCAGCTTGCTAGCGGGGGTCCAAGAGACCCAGTACTTC.

This clone was seen many times. This chain links TRBV7-8 with TRBJ2-7; D gene unclear. Looked up from germline, CDR1 is SGHVS and CDR2 is FQNEAQ. The CDR3 covers 16 residues. V was trimmed by 1 base and J by 2 bases, leaving 15 bases between them. The CDR3 sequence is CASSLGVRQSTYEQYF. The DNA of the CDR3 is TGTGCCAGCAGCTTAGGCGTACGACAATCGACCTACGAGCAGTACTTC.

This clone was recorded many times. The chain recombines TRBV30 with TRBJ1-6, with 8 bases that match TRBD1. The CDR3 totals 14 residues. After removal of 6 bases from V and 3 bases from J, the junction contained 4 bases not matched to a gene. CDR1 and CDR2 (germline): GTSNPN, SVGIG (reference sequence). The DNA for the CDR3 is TGTGCCTGCTCAGGGGGCGACTATAATTCACCCCTCCACTTT. This translates into CACSGGDYNSPLHF.

The sample holds many counts of this clone. V is TRBV5-1 and J is TRBJ2-6; TRBD1 might be the D (5 bases). In germline, CDR1 is SGHRS, CDR2 YFSETQ. V shed 0 bases and J shed 2 bases, with 9 bases lying between them. The CDR3 contains 16 residues. The CDR3 sequence is CASSLEGMAGANVLTF. The CDR3 DNA follows: TGCGCCAGCAGCTTGGAGGGGATGGCTGGGGCCAACGTCCTGACTTTC.

At least ten counts were recorded for this clone. The V call is TRBV29-1, the J call TRBJ1-3; 8 nucleotides align to TRBD1. Trimming took 6 bases from V and 1 from J; bases not matched to a gene: 2. The CDR3 has 13 amino acids. CDR1 is SQVTM, CDR2 ANQGSEA, per germline. CDR3 sequence: CSVTGDSGNTIYF. CDR3 DNA sequence: TGCAGCGTGACAGGGGATTCTGGAAACACCATATATTTT.

This clone qualifies as medium-sized (0.01 to 0.1%). The J gene is TRBJ1-3, the V gene TRBV4-2; D call uncertain. The V end lost 0 bases, the J end lost 6 bases, and 15 bases lay between the germline ends. The CDR3 totals 16 residues. Germline loops: CDR1 LGHNA, CDR2 YNFKEQ. CDR3 DNA: TGTGCCAGCAGCCAAGATTGGGGAGGCAGAGAAAACACCATATATTTT. Residues: CASSQDWGGRENTIYF.